The 23 T cell receptor beta chains given below trace back to one sample, sequenced in a study of regulatory T cells in long-lasting Graves disease. HTBI primers from iRepertoire and Arm-PCR of CDR3 regions yielded the TCR beta libraries. TCRdb re-called the multiplex PCR reads through MiXCR, storing one row per CDR3 protein. The sample lists around 400,000 distinct CDR3 sequences; about 14% were seen once. This sample's time point: newly diagnosed GD, antithyroid drugs for less than 3 months. TCR sequences were obtained from RNA taken from PBMCs. The sequences come from peripheral blood mononuclear cells (PBMCs), collected at new diagnosis, from a patient treated with antithyroid drugs. These receptor sequences come from a female donor with Graves disease.

This clonotype showed up many times. The chain uses TRBV12-3 or TRBV12-4 and TRBJ1-1, with no clear D. V was clipped by 3 bases and J by 0 bases, with 8 bases between them. The length of the CDR3 is 14 residues. The CDR3 here is CASSFEIMNTEAFF. CDR3 in DNA: TGTGCCAGCAGTTTCGAGATCATGAACACTGAAGCTTTCTTT.

V is TRBV6-6 and J is TRBJ1-2; D possibly corresponds to TRBD1 (5 bases). The germline CDR1 and CDR2 sequences are MNHNY and SVGAGI (reference sequence). The ends were cut back, 0 bases at V and 4 bases at J, with 18 bases in the middle. The CDR3 length is 17 residues. The CDR3 nucleotides read TGTGCCAGCAGTTACTCGGGCAGGGTTCTCACGTTCTATGGCTACACCTTC. This codes for CASSYSGRVLTFYGYTF.

J is TRBJ2-5 and V is TRBV12-3 or TRBV12-4, with 13 bases fitting TRBD2. This CDR3 is built from 19 residues. The J segment lost 5 bases and the V segment lost 4 bases, leaving 16 bases of the junction unmatched. This chain's CDR3 is CASSSLPGLAGLRGETQYF. CDR3 DNA: TGTGCCAGCAGTTCGCTTCCGGGACTAGCGGGGCTTCGGGGGGAGACCCAGTACTTC.

This clonotype was recorded many times. The chain's CDR3 is CSAVGLAGGRGETQYF. CDR3 nucleotides: TGCAGTGCCGTGGGACTAGCGGGGGGGAGGGGAGAGACCCAGTACTTC. This chain uses TRBV20-1 with TRBJ2-5, with 16 bases lining up with TRBD2. The trim removed 6 bases at V and 4 bases at J, leaving 8 bases unmatched. CDR3 length: 16 amino acids. In germline, CDR1 is DFQATT, CDR2 SNEGSKA (reference sequence).

The genes are TRBV7-2 and TRBJ1-1, with D uncertain. V was pared by 3 bases and J by 11 bases, with 13 bases between. The CDR3 has 12 residues. Germline V gives CDR1 SGHTA, CDR2 FQGNSA. CDR3 nucleotides: TGTGCCAGCAGCTTCATGGGCTTGCGGGCTTTCTTT. This gives the protein CASSFMGLRAFF. Supplemented by reference TRBV7-2 and TRBJ1-1, the full variable domain reads GAGVSQSPSNKVTEKGKDVELRCDPISGHTALYWYRQSLGQGLEFLIYFQGNSAPDKSGLPSDRFSAERTGGSVSTLTIQRTQQEDSAVYLCASSFMGLRAFFGQGTRLTVV.

This clonotype was recorded many times. The chain joins TRBV2 to TRBJ1-5; tentative D call: TRBD1 (5 bases). Looked up from germline, CDR1 is SNHLY and CDR2 is FYNNEI. Trimming removed 6 bases from V and 3 bases from J, with 12 bases in between. CDR3 size: 14 residues. The CDR3 loop reads CASRPGSPNQPQHF. CDR3 nucleotide sequence: TGTGCCAGCAGGCCAGGGTCCCCCAATCAGCCCCAGCATTTT.

The V call is TRBV6-1, the J call TRBJ2-5, with TRBD2 as a possible D gene (6 bases). The CDR3 runs to 15 residues. Per germline, CDR1 MNHNS and CDR2 SASEGT. V was cut by 8 bases and J by 4 bases, with 20 bases left in between. The CDR3 region is CASARRGGEGETQYF. In DNA form, the CDR3 reads TGTGCCAGCGCTCGACGAGGAGGGGAAGGAGAGACCCAGTACTTC.

This clonotype was detected a few times. V is TRBV7-9 and J is TRBJ1-2, with 8 bases lining up with TRBD1. Trimming cost V 7 bases and J 7 bases; bases outside gene matches: 11. CDR1 and CDR2 (germline): SEHNR, FQNEAQ (reference sequence). The CDR3 totals 14 residues. CDR3 loop: CASTGNKDRVGYTF. The CDR3 DNA sequence: TGTGCCAGCACCGGTAACAAGGACAGGGTTGGCTACACCTTC.

This sequence joins TRBV6-1 and TRBJ2-1; 9 bases map to TRBD2. This CDR3 is built from 14 residues. Germline values: CDR1 MNHNS, CDR2 SASEGT. Trimming removed 6 bases from V and 9 bases from J; junction bases left unmatched: 9. The CDR3: CASRVLAGEREQFF. In DNA form, the CDR3 reads TGTGCCAGCAGAGTCTTAGCGGGGGAGCGTGAGCAGTTCTTC.

This clonotype was picked up many times. V usage is TRBV4-1 and J usage is TRBJ1-6; D unresolved. CDR3 length: 15 amino acids. The germline gives CDR1 MGHRA, CDR2 YSYEKL. With 1 base removed from V and 6 bases from J, the gap between germline ends came to 10 bases. CDR3 coding DNA: TGCGCCAGCAGCCAAGTTTCATGGGGTAATTCACCCCTCCACTTT. Its translation is CASSQVSWGNSPLHF.

This clonotype appeared many times. The chain has TRBV7-2 and TRBJ2-5; D might be TRBD2 (6 bases). V was trimmed by 2 bases and J by 0 bases, leaving 13 bases between them. Germline CDR1 reads SGHTA; CDR2 reads FQGNSA. This CDR3 is 16 amino acids long. CDR3 sequence: CASSLIWGEDQETQYF. The CDR3 DNA sequence: TGTGCCAGCAGCTTAATATGGGGGGAGGACCAAGAGACCCAGTACTTC. The whole variable domain, filled in from reference TRBV7-2 and TRBJ2-5, reads GAGVSQSPSNKVTEKGKDVELRCDPISGHTALYWYRQSLGQGLEFLIYFQGNSAPDKSGLPSDRFSAERTGGSVSTLTIQRTQQEDSAVYLCASSLIWGEDQETQYFGPGTRLLVL.

The sample holds many counts of this clonotype. The chain carries TRBV2 and TRBJ1-5, with D unresolved. Germline V gives CDR1 SNHLY, CDR2 FYNNEI. Between the trimmed V and J ends, which lost 6 bases and 4 bases, there was a span of 19 bases. The CDR3 has 16 residues. CDR3 in amino acids: CASSPQQRLRNQPQHF. The CDR3 DNA reads TGTGCCAGCAGCCCTCAACAGCGTCTAAGAAATCAGCCCCAGCATTTT.

This clonotype came up many times. V usage is TRBV15 and J usage is TRBJ1-2; 9 bases fit TRBD1. Trimming took 5 bases from V and 8 from J; bases not matched to a gene: 18. The CDR3 contains 17 residues. Germline CDR1 LNHNV, CDR2 YYDKDF (reference sequence). The CDR3 coding sequence is TGTGCCACCAGCGAACCTTCGGGACAGGGAATTTCAGAGGGCTACACCTTC. It yields the protein CATSEPSGQGISEGYTF.

This clonotype was picked up many times. Here the CDR3 reads CASSLTGMETQYF. The DNA of the CDR3 is TGTGCCAGCAGTCTTACGGGGATGGAGACCCAGTACTTC. The V and J genes are TRBV12-3 or TRBV12-4 and TRBJ2-5, with D possibly matching TRBD2 (5 bases). This CDR3 region has 13 residues. V shed 5 bases and J shed 5 bases, with 12 bases lying between them.

This clonotype was found many times. CDR3 sequence: CASSQAASRDTQYF. CDR3 bases: TGTGCCAGCAGCCAAGCGGCTAGTAGAGATACGCAGTATTTT. This chain joins TRBV3-1 and TRBJ2-3; D ambiguous. V gave up 1 base and J gave up 5 bases, with 10 bases separating them. CDR3 size: 14 residues. Germline values: CDR1 LGHDT, CDR2 YNNKEL (reference sequence).

This clonotype was seen a few times. A read error is the likely source, as a far larger clone sits one nucleotide away. The chain uses TRBV2 and TRBJ2-1, with 16 bases fitting TRBD2. Germline V CDR1 and CDR2: SNHLY, FYNNEI. The CDR3 totals 15 residues. The CDR3 DNA reads TGTGCCAGCAGCTTAGGGACTAGCGGGAGGGCTAACCAGTGCTTC. The encoded protein is CASSLGTSGRANQCF.

V is TRBV20-1 and J is TRBJ2-1; 9 bases are a match to TRBD1. This CDR3 region has 13 residues. Germline V lookup: CDR1 DFQATT, CDR2 SNEGSKA (reference sequence). V was pared by 5 bases and J by 6 bases, with 5 bases of the junction left unmatched. In DNA, the CDR3 is TGCAGTGCTCCTTCGACAGGGGGCAATGAGCAGTTCTTC. Amino acid sequence: CSAPSTGGNEQFF.

This clonotype was recorded at least ten times. The chain has TRBV28 and TRBJ2-7; 16 bases agree with TRBD2. The V gene end was trimmed by 4 bases and the J gene end by 1 base; junction bases not matched to a gene: 13. The germline CDR1 and CDR2 sequences are MDHEN and SYDVKM. The CDR3 is made up of 20 amino acids. In nucleotides, the CDR3 is TGTGCCAGCAGTTATCCTTTACCGGGACTAGCGGGAGGGCTGTCCTACGAGCAGTACTTC. Its protein is CASSYPLPGLAGGLSYEQYF.

This clonotype was observed a few times. This chain connects TRBV6-1 to TRBJ2-2; TRBD2 might be the D (6 bases). Germline lookup yields CDR1 MNHNS and CDR2 SASEGT. With 4 bases removed from V and 5 bases from J, the gap between germline ends came to 11 bases. The length of the CDR3 is 14 residues. The CDR3 sequence: CASSAFRETGELFF. The CDR3 DNA follows: TGTGCCAGCAGTGCATTTCGGGAGACCGGGGAGCTGTTTTTT.

This clonotype showed up many times. This sequence joins TRBV13 and TRBJ1-4; no reliable D call. V gave up 5 bases and J gave up 3 bases, with 10 bases separating them. The CDR3 totals 14 residues. Germline-derived CDR1 and CDR2 are PRHDT and FYEKMQ (reference sequence). In nucleotides, the CDR3 is TGTGCCAGCAGCCCCCGACCAGCTAATGAAAAACTGTTTTTT. Protein: CASSPRPANEKLFF.

This clonotype was recorded many times. V gene TRBV12-3 or TRBV12-4 combines with J gene TRBJ1-4; TRBD1 might be the D (5 bases). This CDR3 contains 14 residues. V lost 6 bases to trimming and J lost 4 bases, with 12 bases between them. This CDR3 is CASSSGTVNEKLFF. DNA for the CDR3: TGTGCCAGCAGCTCCGGGACGGTTAATGAAAAACTGTTTTTT.

There are many counts of this clonotype. The chain recombines TRBV20-1 with TRBJ1-1; no reliable D call. The CDR3 runs to 14 residues. CDR1 DFQATT and CDR2 SNEGSKA come from the germline V gene (reference sequence). V lost 2 bases and J lost 1, with 11 bases in between. In nucleotides, the CDR3 is TGCAGTGCTAGAACGCGCAGGAAGAACACTGAAGCTTTCTTT. Translating gives CSARTRRKNTEAFF.

This chain joins TRBV19 and TRBJ2-5; 9 bases map to TRBD2. Germline CDR1 LNHDA, CDR2 SQIVND (reference sequence). The V gene end was trimmed by 7 bases and the J gene end by 5 bases; junction bases not matched to a gene: 8. CDR3 size: 14 residues. CDR3 coding DNA: TGTGCCAGTAAGATGAGAAGCGGGAGGGAGACCCAGTACTTC. This gives the protein CASKMRSGRETQYF.